The 15 T cell receptor beta chains presented below share a single source sample, sequenced in a study of preoperative IRX-2 immunotherapy in early breast cancer. Documented treatment: preoperative locoregional IRX-2 cytokine immunotherapy. Some clones are missing from TCRdb's copy, which holds only in-frame ones; the method was immunoSEQ multiplex PCR. Of 35,000 to 40,000 clones listed, around four fifths are singletons. The sample in question was lymph node tissue, obtained after IRX-2 immunotherapy. All receptors come from a human donor with breast cancer.

The chain uses TRBV28 and TRBJ2-7, with TRBD1 matching 10 bases. The junction had 6 bases not matched to a gene; V was cut back by 6 bases and J by 4 bases. Per germline, CDR1 MDHEN and CDR2 SYDVKM. This CDR3 comprises 14 residues. The CDR3 DNA reads as TGTGCCAGCAGAAGACAGGGGGCGAATTACGAGCAGTACTTC. This gives the protein CASRRQGANYEQYF.

Only one count was recorded for this clone. The gene calls are TRBV7-1 and TRBJ1-1; TRBD1 matches 7 bases. TRBV7-1 is an open reading frame whose function is uncertain. The ends lost 3 bases at V and 11 bases at J; junction bases unmatched: 9. CDR3 length: 13 residues. The CDR3 protein is CASSSLGGPWAFF. Here the CDR3 DNA reads TGTGCCAGCAGCTCTCTAGGGGGCCCTTGGGCTTTCTTT.

This clone showed up just once. The chain links TRBV5-1 to TRBJ1-1; D ambiguous. The germline CDR1 and CDR2 sequences are SGHRS and YFSETQ. V dropped 0 bases and J dropped 3 bases, with 15 bases sitting between them. The CDR3 is 16 amino acids. The DNA of the CDR3 is TGCGCCAGCAGCTTGGAACCGATTAGGAGGGACACTGAAGCTTTCTTT. This codes for CASSLEPIRRDTEAFF.

The V gene is TRBV30, the J gene TRBJ2-7; no firm D call. This CDR3 is 12 amino acids long. CDR1 is GTSNPN, CDR2 SVGIG, per germline (reference sequence). Trimming pared 2 bases from V and 5 bases from J, leaving 10 bases between. The CDR3 loop is CAWSLLTDEQYF. CDR3 nucleotides: TGTGCCTGGAGTCTCCTTACGGACGAGCAGTACTTC.

V is TRBV11-3 and J is TRBJ2-7; 11 bases are shared with TRBD2. The germline V gene encodes CDR1 SGHNT and CDR2 YENEEA. V trimming: 5 bases; J trimming: 4 bases; junction bases outside the gene matches: 4. The CDR3 covers 14 residues. The CDR3 region is CASSPTSGGYEQYF. DNA of the CDR3: TGTGCCAGCAGCCCAACTAGCGGGGGTTACGAGCAGTACTTC. Looking up the rest from reference TRBV11-3 and TRBJ2-7 gives the full variable domain: EAGVVQSPRYKIIEKKQPVAFWCNPISGHNTLYWYLQNLGQGPELLIRYENEEAVDDSQLPKDRFSAERLKGVDSTLKIQPAELGDSAVYLCASSPTSGGYEQYFGPGTRLTVT.

CDR3 residues: CASSQGVSGAGDQPQHF. DNA of the CDR3: TGCGCCAGCAGCCAAGGTGTTTCAGGGGCCGGAGATCAGCCCCAGCATTTT. This chain connects TRBV1 to TRBJ1-5; the table's D call TRBD1 went unverified against the DNA. TRBV1 is marked as a pseudogene. The CDR3 consists of 17 residues.

Here the CDR3 reads CASSLSGAGNSGNTIYF. The DNA of the CDR3 is TGTGCCAGCAGCCTCTCCGGTGCAGGGAATTCAGGAAACACCATATATTTT. The V call is TRBV11-3, the J call TRBJ1-3, with D perhaps matching TRBD1 (5 bases). The CDR3 sequence is 17 residues long. Trimming removed 5 bases from V and 4 bases from J, with 21 bases in between. CDR1 and CDR2 (germline): SGHNT, YENEEA.

This clone was detected once. The rearrangement joins TRBV5-1 to TRBJ1-4, with unresolved D. CDR3 length: 14 amino acids. The ends were cut back, 4 bases at V and 2 bases at J, with 9 bases in the middle. The germline CDR1 and CDR2 sequences are SGHRS and YFSETQ. CDR3 coding DNA: TGCGCCAGCAGCCGAGGGCTCACTAATGAAAAACTGTTTTTT. It translates to CASSRGLTNEKLFF. Together with reference TRBV5-1 and TRBJ1-4, the CDR3 gives the full variable domain: KAGVTQTPRYLIKTRGQQVTLSCSPISGHRSVSWYQQTPGQGLQFLFEYFSETQRNKGNFPGRFSGRQFSNSRSEMNVSTLELGDSALYLCASSRGLTNEKLFFGSGTQLSVL.

The V gene is TRBV11-3, the J gene TRBJ2-2; weak D call: TRBD2 (6 bases). The CDR3 spans 17 residues. The V gene lost 1 base and the J gene lost 2 bases, with 14 bases spanning the gap. From germline, CDR1 is SGHNT and CDR2 YENEEA. In nucleotides, the CDR3 is TGTGCCAGCAGCTTAGGGAGGGGCAGAGGTAACACCGGGGAGCTGTTTTTT. The encoded protein is CASSLGRGRGNTGELFF.

This sequence joins TRBV6-8 and TRBJ2-5; possibly TRBD2 for D (6 bases). Trimming took 0 bases from V and 5 from J, leaving 28 bases between them. The CDR3 sequence is 20 residues long. The V gene's germline CDR1 is MNHGY and CDR2 SAAAGT. CDR3 DNA: TGTGCCAGCAGTTACTCGAAGTATCCAGGCGGGACCTTTTCGCTGGAGACCCAGTACTTC. Encoded protein: CASSYSKYPGGTFSLETQYF.

The V gene is TRBV15, the J gene TRBJ1-1; the D gene is possibly TRBD1 (5 bases). The V gene's germline CDR1 is LNHNV and CDR2 YYDKDF (reference sequence). The V gene lost 0 bases and the J gene lost 4 bases, with 9 bases spanning the gap. This CDR3 contains 14 residues. CDR3 DNA: TGTGCCACCAGCAGAGAGTCAGGGATCACTGAAGCTTTCTTT. Its translation: CATSRESGITEAFF.

Only a few counts were recorded for this clone. The V gene is TRBV6-8, the J gene TRBJ2-7, with TRBD1 matching 9 bases. The CDR3 is made up of 16 amino acids. Germline V CDR1 and CDR2: MNHGY, SAAAGT. Trimming took 5 bases from V and 0 from J; bases not matched to a gene: 8. CDR3 DNA sequence: TGTGCCAGCAGTCAGGGACAGGGAATCTCCTCCTACGAGCAGTACTTC. It yields the protein CASSQGQGISSYEQYF.

This clone was observed a handful of times. This chain uses TRBV15 with TRBJ2-3; 9 positions match TRBD1. The junction had 3 bases not matched to a gene; V was cut back by 5 bases and J by 3 bases. The germline CDR1 and CDR2 sequences are LNHNV and YYDKDF (reference sequence). This CDR3 has 14 residues. The CDR3 sequence: CATSVDRGTDTQYF. In DNA, the CDR3 is TGTGCCACCAGCGTAGACAGGGGGACAGATACGCAGTATTTT.

This clone was observed a few times. The V gene is TRBV6-8, the J gene TRBJ1-5; D gene uncertain. V shed 7 bases and J shed 0 bases, with 13 bases lying between them. The CDR3 is made up of 15 amino acids. Germline V gene data show CDR1 as MNHGY and CDR2 as SAAAGT. The CDR3 coding sequence is TGTGCCAGCACCTCGGGAGAAGATAGCAATCAGCCCCAGCATTTT. As protein: CASTSGEDSNQPQHF.

The chain recombines TRBV18 with TRBJ2-3; TRBD1 agrees at 10 bases. V trimming: 4 bases; J trimming: 5 bases; junction bases outside the gene matches: 6. Germline V gene data show CDR1 as KGHSH and CDR2 as LQKENI. This CDR3 comprises 15 residues. CDR3 nucleotide sequence: TGTGCCAGCTCACGGGAGACAGGGGGCAAAGATACGCAGTATTTT. Its protein product is CASSRETGGKDTQYF.